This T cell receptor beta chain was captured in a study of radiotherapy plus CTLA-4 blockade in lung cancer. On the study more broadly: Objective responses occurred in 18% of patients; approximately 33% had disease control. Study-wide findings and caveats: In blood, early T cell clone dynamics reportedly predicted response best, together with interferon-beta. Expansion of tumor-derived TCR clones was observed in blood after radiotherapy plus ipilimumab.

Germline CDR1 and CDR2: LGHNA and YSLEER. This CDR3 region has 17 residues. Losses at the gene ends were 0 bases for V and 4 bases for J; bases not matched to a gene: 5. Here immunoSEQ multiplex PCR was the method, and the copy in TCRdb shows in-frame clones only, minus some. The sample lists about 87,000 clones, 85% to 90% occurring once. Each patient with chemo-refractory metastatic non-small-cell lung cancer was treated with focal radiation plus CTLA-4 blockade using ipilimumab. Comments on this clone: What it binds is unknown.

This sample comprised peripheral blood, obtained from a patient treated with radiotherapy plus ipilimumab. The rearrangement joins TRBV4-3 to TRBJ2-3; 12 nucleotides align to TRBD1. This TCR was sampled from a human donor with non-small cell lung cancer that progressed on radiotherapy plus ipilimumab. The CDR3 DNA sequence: TGCGCCAGCAGCCAAGAGGGACAGGGGGCGACCTCAGATACGCAGTATTTT. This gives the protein CASSQEGQGATSDTQYF.